The sequence of this T cell receptor beta chain was determined in a study of cytomegalovirus exposure and HLA in healthy donors. The study's findings and limits: In all likelihood, a cluster of highly shared sequence variants was a sequencing artifact.

Deletions cut 4 bases from V and 4 bases from J, with 16 bases between. This CDR3 comprises 15 residues. The V gene's germline CDR1 is MGHRA and CDR2 YSYEKL. On this clone itself: The antigen remains unidentified.

Nominal health characterized the donors when sampled, though unrecorded immune exposures were likely. 13 Jbeta primers and 60 Vbeta primers were used for the PCR. This table comes from immunoSEQ multiplex PCR, and its TCRdb copy is limited to in-frame clones, with some not included. Found here are about 150,000 clones, 70% to 90% of them singletons; the top ten hold approximately 2%. The TCR comes from a woman aged 18 to 35 in good health and CMV-seronegative. Sequenced input: PBMCs. The J gene is TRBJ1-1, the V gene TRBV4-1, with D possibly matching TRBD1 (5 bases). In DNA form, the CDR3 reads TGCGCCAGCAGCCTACTCAGGGTAGGTATCACTGAAGCTTTCTTT. This gives the protein CASSLLRVGITEAFF.